These T cell receptor beta chains were read from a single sample in a study of technical replicates of blood from a handful of donors. Only in-frame clones appear in the TCRdb table, and some are missing; sequencing was by immunoSEQ multiplex PCR. The sample carries tens of thousands of clones, around 95% recorded once. Sequencing was carried out using T cells isolated from PBMCs. The receptors come from a human donor in good health. Both conserved end residues are part of each CDR3. A D gene is named only where the DNA matches it firmly. Size tells how often a clone was seen (once, few, many) or the class of an expanded clone, and some rows leave it out.

TRBV28	TRBD1	-	TRBJ1-3	TGTGCCAGCAGTTGGATAGGACAGGGTGAAGGGCCTGGAAACACCATATATTTT	CASSWIGQGEGPGNTIYF
TRBV29-1	-	-	TRBJ2-1	TGCAGCGTTGAGGACTATGAGCAGTTCTTC	CSVEDYEQFF
TRBV6-1	-	-	TRBJ2-7	TGTGCCAGCATAGTCGACACTTCCTACGAGCAGTACTTC	CASIVDTSYEQYF
TRBV19	TRBD2	-	TRBJ2-1	TGTGCCAGTAGTATAGAGGGACTAGAGGATGAGCAGTTCTTC	CASSIEGLEDEQFF
TRBV5-1	-	-	TRBJ2-7	TGCGCCAGCAGGCAACCAGGGGCCGTTGAGCAGTACTTC	CASRQPGAVEQYF
TRBV4-3	-	once	TRBJ1-5	TGCGCCAGCAGCCAAGTCCGCGGGAGCAATCAGCCCCAGCATTTT	CASSQVRGSNQPQHF
TRBV19	-	many	TRBJ1-5	TGTGCCAGTAGTATAGGGAGGAGTAACAATCAGCCCCAGCATTTT	CASSIGRSNNQPQHF
TRBV2	TRBD1	-	TRBJ2-7	TGTGCCAGCAGTGTTATCGGGACAGCAGCCTACGAGCAGTACTTC	CASSVIGTAAYEQYF
TRBV28	-	-	TRBJ1-4	TGTGCCAGCAGTTTTGGCCGGGAGACGGATGAAAAACTGTTTTTT	CASSFGRETDEKLFF
TRBV4-1	TRBD2	-	TRBJ2-7	TGCGCCAGCAGACGAACTAGCGCATCCTACGAGCAGTACTTC	CASRRTSASYEQYF
TRBV27	-	-	TRBJ2-7	TGTGCCAGCAGTTTAAGCGGGTCCTACGAGCAGTACTTC	CASSLSGSYEQYF
TRBV28	TRBD2	-	TRBJ2-3	TGTGCCAGCAGTCTTAGCGGGAGAGGAGATACGCAGTATTTT	CASSLSGRGDTQYF